What follows describes a single T cell receptor beta chain. The sample comes from a study of blood T cell repertoires in COVID-19. Sequenced by immunoSEQ multiplex PCR; TCRdb stores in-frame clones only, minus some. Counted here are hundreds of thousands of clones, around 87% occurring once; the ten biggest clones make up 1%. V shed 6 bases and J 6 bases; nucleotides not matched to a gene: 12. Germline values: CDR1 SGHDN, CDR2 FVKESK. This CDR3 has 15 residues. The specimen sequenced was PBMCs or T cells enriched from blood (not recorded which). The receptor was isolated from a man between 18 and 35 years old who had recovered from COVID-19. The V call is TRBV14, the J call TRBJ1-1, with 8 nucleotides matching TRBD1. The CDR3 DNA reads TGTGCCAGCAGACGGACAGGGATGGTTCGAGCTGAAGCTTTCTTT. This codes for CASRRTGMVRAEAFF.